This TCR beta chain was sequenced in a study of Ad26.COV2.S vaccination and SARS-CoV-2 variants. Study details: Trial arm assignment for the donor was COV1001 Ad26.COV2.S. Ad26.COV2.S was injected intramuscularly once or twice, 56 days apart.

The CDR3 totals 15 residues. Germline lookup yields CDR1 MRHNA and CDR2 SNTAGT. Losses at the gene ends were 0 bases for V and 4 bases for J; bases not matched to a gene: 0. Treatment specified: roughly 20 received Ad26.COV2.S at low or high dose, single or two shots; a few received placebo; per-sample allocation not given. Sampling was done on day 63 after the first vaccine or placebo injection. Built on an Ad26 vector, the vaccine expressed Wuhan-strain SARS-CoV-2 spike. The protocol was immunoSEQ multiplex PCR, while the TCRdb copy is restricted to in-frame clones and leaves out a portion. The sample contains 250,000 or so clones, roughly 89% of which appear only once. Regarding the study as a whole: The study found similar non-spike TCR breadth in vaccine and placebo recipients.

Note on this clone: What it binds is unknown. The sample carries other DNA sequences with the same CDR3.

The TCR comes from a person aged 18 to 59 who received the Ad26.COV2.S COVID-19 vaccine or a placebo. Source: peripheral blood, taken in a trial of Ad26.COV2.S vaccine versus placebo. The rearrangement uses TRBV6-4 and TRBJ2-1; 10 nucleotides line up with TRBD2. The DNA of the CDR3 is TGTGCCAGCAGTGACTCAGCGGGAGGGTACAATGAGCAGTTCTTC. Translating it yields CASSDSAGGYNEQFF.